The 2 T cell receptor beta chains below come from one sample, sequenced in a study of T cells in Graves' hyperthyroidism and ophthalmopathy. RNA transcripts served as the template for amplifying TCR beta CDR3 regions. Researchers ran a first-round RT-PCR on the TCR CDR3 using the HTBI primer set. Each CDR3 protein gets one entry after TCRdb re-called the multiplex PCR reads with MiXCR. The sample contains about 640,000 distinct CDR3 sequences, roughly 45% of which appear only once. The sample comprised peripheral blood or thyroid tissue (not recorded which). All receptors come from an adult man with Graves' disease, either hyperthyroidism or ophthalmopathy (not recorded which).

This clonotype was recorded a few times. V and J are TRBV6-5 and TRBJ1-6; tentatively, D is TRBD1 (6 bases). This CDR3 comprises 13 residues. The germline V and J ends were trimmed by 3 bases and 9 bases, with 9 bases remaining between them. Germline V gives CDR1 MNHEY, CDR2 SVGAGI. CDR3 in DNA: TGTGCCAGCAGTTATGAGGGGGGTTCACCCCTCCACTTT. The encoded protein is CASSYEGGSPLHF.

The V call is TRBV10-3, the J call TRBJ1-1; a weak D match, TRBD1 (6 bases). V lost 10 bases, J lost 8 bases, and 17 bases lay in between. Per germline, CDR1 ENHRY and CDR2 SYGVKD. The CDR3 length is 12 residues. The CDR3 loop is CATGAYEAEAFF. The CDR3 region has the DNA TGTGCCACGGGGGCCTATGAGGCAGAAGCTTTCTTT.